These T cell receptor beta chains were read from a single sample in a study of PD-1 blockade in mismatch repair-deficient tumors. Assay used: immunoSEQ multiplex PCR; TCRdb lists only in-frame clones, some missing. The table records 120,000 or so clones, about 90% of them present only once. The sequences come from peripheral blood, collected roughly 67 weeks after starting pembrolizumab. The source of these receptors is an adult with mismatch repair-deficient cancer. CDR3s include the opening cysteine and the closing phenylalanine or tryptophan.

j_call: TRBJ2-7
v_call: TRBV4-2
cdr3_length: 14
cdr3_aa: CASSQGGRAREQYF

j_call: TRBJ2-7
v_call: TRBV5-4
cdr3_length: 14
cdr3_aa: CASSLGQGAYEQYF

j_call: TRBJ2-3
v_call: TRBV7-9
cdr3_length: 17
cdr3_aa: CASSTPVLAGFGDTQYF

j_call: TRBJ2-7
v_call: TRBV30
cdr3_length: 14
cdr3_aa: CAWSVARSSYEQYF

j_call: TRBJ1-3
v_call: TRBV30
cdr3_length: 13
cdr3_aa: CANKPGSGNTIYF

j_call: TRBJ2-1
v_call: TRBV7-9
cdr3_length: 16
cdr3_aa: CASSSSTSGRADEQFF

j_call: TRBJ2-5
v_call: TRBV9
cdr3_length: 15
cdr3_aa: CASSFRTGWGETQYF

j_call: TRBJ2-7
v_call: TRBV19
cdr3_length: 14
cdr3_aa: CASSPGQGAGEQYF

j_call: TRBJ2-7
v_call: TRBV27
cdr3_length: 17
cdr3_aa: CASSLSGTSGLTYEQYF

j_call: TRBJ2-5
v_call: TRBV11-3
cdr3_length: 15
cdr3_aa: CASSQGLFGLETQYF

j_call: TRBJ2-7
v_call: TRBV7-9
cdr3_length: 14
cdr3_aa: CASSAGTGSYEQYF

j_call: TRBJ1-4
v_call: TRBV7-9
cdr3_length: 17
cdr3_aa: CASSWGVRPDSHEKLFF

j_call: TRBJ2-7
v_call: TRBV14
cdr3_length: 12
cdr3_aa: CASSQGGLEQYF

j_call: TRBJ1-1
v_call: TRBV15
cdr3_length: 14
cdr3_aa: CATSRGSRNNEAFF

j_call: TRBJ2-7
v_call: TRBV4-2
cdr3_length: 16
cdr3_aa: CASSQDYRRAGYEQYF

j_call: TRBJ2-7
v_call: TRBV30
cdr3_length: 13
cdr3_aa: CAWSVGDGYEQYF

j_call: TRBJ2-5
v_call: TRBV27
cdr3_length: 14
cdr3_aa: CASSLVGPAGTQYF

j_call: TRBJ2-7
v_call: TRBV7-9
cdr3_length: 12
cdr3_aa: CASSFGLYEQYF

j_call: TRBJ1-4
v_call: TRBV9
cdr3_length: 15
cdr3_aa: CASSGSGGAGEKLFF

j_call: TRBJ2-7
v_call: TRBV5-6
cdr3_length: 14
cdr3_aa: CASSLGSWAYEQYF

j_call: TRBJ2-1
v_call: TRBV6-5
cdr3_length: 15
cdr3_aa: CASSRVASGYNEQFF

j_call: TRBJ2-5
v_call: TRBV19
cdr3_length: 15
cdr3_aa: CASSIGMGATETQYF

j_call: TRBJ2-1
v_call: TRBV6-5
cdr3_length: 15
cdr3_aa: CASSLGLEGLHEQFF

j_call: TRBJ2-7
v_call: TRBV11-2
cdr3_length: 14
cdr3_aa: CASSLGPGTYEQYF